These 13 T cell receptor beta chains were sequenced from one sample in a study of cytomegalovirus exposure and HLA in healthy donors. The PCR used 60 Vbeta and 13 Jbeta primers. The protocol was immunoSEQ multiplex PCR, while the TCRdb copy is restricted to in-frame clones and leaves out a portion. The sample has tens of thousands of clones; around three quarters are singletons. The source material was PBMCs. These receptors originate from a man over 45 in good health and CMV-seronegative.

This clone has a handful of counts. The rearrangement uses TRBV29-1 and TRBJ1-2, with D hard to call. The V gene's germline CDR1 is SQVTM and CDR2 ANQGSEA. The CDR3 runs 12 residues. V lost 3 bases, J lost 2 bases, and 7 bases lay in between. The CDR3 sequence: CSVDTPNYGYTF. The CDR3 DNA reads as TGCAGCGTTGATACACCAAACTATGGCTACACCTTC.

The chain joins TRBV6-4 to TRBJ2-3, with D possibly being TRBD2 (5 bases). The CDR3 is 15 amino acids. Germline-derived CDR1 and CDR2 are MRHNA and SNTAGT. V gave up 0 bases and J gave up 0 bases, with 7 bases separating them. This chain's CDR3 is CASSDSGGSTDTQYF. DNA of the CDR3: TGTGCCAGCAGTGACTCTGGCGGGAGCACAGATACGCAGTATTTT.

V is TRBV6-5 and J is TRBJ1-2; the D is unclear. V was pared by 8 bases and J by 8 bases, with 18 bases between. In germline, CDR1 is MNHEY, CDR2 SVGAGI. CDR3 length: 13 residues. CDR3 DNA sequence: TGTGCCAGCCGAACGGGAGGAGGGTTGGGCTACACCTTC. It is translated as CASRTGGGLGYTF.

CDR3 loop: CASSLEGGQPQHF. For the CDR3, the DNA is TGCGCCAGCAGCTTGGAGGGAGGGCAGCCCCAGCATTTT. The rearrangement joins TRBV5-1 to TRBJ1-5; D call uncertain. Germline CDR1 SGHRS, CDR2 YFSETQ. V lost 0 bases to trimming and J lost 7 bases, with 8 bases between them. There are 13 residues in the CDR3.

The V gene is TRBV6-1, the J gene TRBJ2-7; TRBD1 agrees at 8 bases. Germline V lookup: CDR1 MNHNS, CDR2 SASEGT. V was pared by 4 bases and J by 3 bases, with 8 bases of the junction left unmatched. The CDR3 runs 15 residues. The chain's CDR3 is CASSALRTGSYEQYF. CDR3 nucleotide sequence: TGTGCCAGCAGTGCCCTTAGGACAGGGAGCTACGAGCAGTACTTC.

The chain combines TRBV5-4 with TRBJ2-2; no clear D gene. Per germline, CDR1 SGHNT and CDR2 YYREEE (reference sequence). The germline V and J ends were trimmed by 4 bases and 5 bases, with 9 bases remaining between them. The length of the CDR3 is 13 residues. The chain's CDR3 is CASSPEVTGELFF. Written as DNA, the CDR3 is TGTGCCAGCAGCCCCGAGGTAACCGGGGAGCTGTTTTTT.

This clone has a handful of counts. The gene calls are TRBV2 and TRBJ1-2, with unresolved D. Between the trimmed V and J ends, which lost 5 bases and 3 bases, there was a span of 4 bases. The CDR3 consists of 11 residues. CDR1 and CDR2 (germline): SNHLY, FYNNEI. The CDR3 region has the DNA TGTGCCAGCAGTCCTTACTATGGCTACACCTTC. The encoded protein is CASSPYYGYTF.

The chain combines TRBV27 with TRBJ1-5; D is undetermined. The CDR3 loop spans 14 amino acids. Per germline, CDR1 MNHEY and CDR2 SMNVEV (reference sequence). The V end lost 5 bases, the J end lost 4 bases, and 12 bases lay between the germline ends. The CDR3 region is CASSVGGWNQPQHF. CDR3 bases: TGTGCCAGCAGTGTAGGCGGTTGGAATCAGCCCCAGCATTTT.

The V call is TRBV30, the J call TRBJ1-1; 8 bases are a match to TRBD1. After removal of 4 bases from V and 7 bases from J, the junction contained 8 bases not matched to a gene. The CDR3 is 13 amino acids. Per the germline V gene, CDR1 is GTSNPN and CDR2 is SVGIG (reference sequence). Here the CDR3 DNA reads TGTGCCTGGACTAACGGACAGGGCAATGAAGCTTTCTTT. Residues: CAWTNGQGNEAFF. The full variable domain, its missing parts supplied by reference TRBV30 and TRBJ1-1, is SQTIHQWPATLVQPVGSPLSLECTVEGTSNPNLYWYRQAAGRGLQLLFYSVGIGQISSEVPQNLSASRPQDRQFILSSKKLLLSDSGFYLCAWTNGQGNEAFFGQGTRLTVV.

J is TRBJ2-2 and V is TRBV10-2; possibly TRBD1 for D (6 bases). The CDR3 is 17 amino acids. Trimming removed 7 bases at V and 4 bases at J, with 22 bases between. Per the germline V gene, CDR1 is WSHSY and CDR2 is SAAADI. CDR3 sequence (DNA): TGCGCCAGCAAGGGGGACGGGTGGGCTTCTCTCACCGGGGAGCTGTTTTTT. Translation gives CASKGDGWASLTGELFF.

The count of this clone is one. This sequence joins TRBV5-6 and TRBJ2-3, with D hard to call. Trimming shortened V by 6 bases and J by 2 bases, and 10 bases separated the two germline ends. Germline V lookup: CDR1 SGHDT, CDR2 YYEEEE. This CDR3 spans 13 amino acids. CDR3 sequence reads: CASIHTDTDTQYF. CDR3 nucleotide sequence: TGTGCCAGCATCCACACCGACACAGATACGCAGTATTTT.

The gene calls are TRBV18 and TRBJ2-5, with D perhaps matching TRBD2 (6 bases). There are 14 residues in the CDR3. V lost 8 bases, J lost 2 bases, and 15 bases lay in between. Germline CDR1 and CDR2: KGHSH and LQKENI. CDR3 loop: CASKNQAGQETQYF. CDR3 coding DNA: TGTGCCAGCAAGAACCAGGCGGGACAAGAGACCCAGTACTTC.

The V gene is TRBV5-6, the J gene TRBJ1-1; D not resolved. Trimming pared 4 bases from V and 1 base from J, leaving 8 bases between. Germline CDR1 SGHDT, CDR2 YYEEEE. The CDR3 is 13 amino acids. CDR3 nucleotides: TGTGCCAGCAGCCCAGACAAGAACACTGAAGCTTTCTTT. It yields the protein CASSPDKNTEAFF. The full variable domain, rest sourced from reference TRBV5-6 and TRBJ1-1, is DAGVTQSPTHLIKTRGQQVTLRCSPKSGHDTVSWYQQALGQGPQFIFQYYEEEERQRGNFPDRFSGHQFPNYSSELNVNALLLGDSALYLCASSPDKNTEAFFGQGTRLTVV.